This T cell receptor beta chain was sequenced during a study of blood T cell repertoires in COVID-19. Turning to the study itself: Some COVID-19 samples were acute and others convalescent; all came from the United States, Italy and Spain. PBMCs, B-cell-depleted T cells, or T cells provided the cDNA or gDNA that made up the material.

CDR1 SGHRS and CDR2 YFSETQ come from the germline V gene. V gave up 1 base and J gave up 5 bases; unmatched junction bases: 7. CDR3 length: 17 residues. This clone was counted once. Authors' analysis steps: Reference gene primer amplification gave nucleated cell count estimates. Sequencing used immunoSEQ multiplex PCR; TCRdb keeps in-frame clones, though not all of them. V and J calls and clone size are those listed in that table; D and trimming were worked out from the DNA. The table shows around 100,000 clones, with approximately 86% occurring only once. This chain joins TRBV5-1 and TRBJ2-2; TRBD2 matches at 11 bases. The material sequenced was peripheral blood. The clonotype comes from a man aged 45-65 years with active or convalescent COVID-19. CDR3 in amino acids: CASSLMVAGGDTGELFF. CDR3 bases: TGCGCCAGCAGCTTGATGGTAGCGGGAGGGGATACCGGGGAGCTGTTTTTT.